These 13 T cell receptor beta chains were all obtained from the same sample, sequenced in a study of control samples from healthy donors and cancer patients. Sequenced by immunoSEQ multiplex PCR; TCRdb stores in-frame clones only, minus some. The sample consists of 100,000 to 150,000 clones, approximately 91% of them appearing once. Source material: blood. The source is a man aged 50-59 years in good health.

The chain combines TRBV28 with TRBJ1-2; D gene uncertain. The CDR3 runs to 13 residues. Trimming took off 7 bases at V and 8 bases at J, with 17 bases between the two ends. Germline assignment: CDR1 MDHEN and CDR2 SYDVKM. CDR3 loop: CASTLRSAGGYTF. CDR3 sequence (DNA): TGTGCCAGCACACTACGATCGGCGGGAGGCTACACCTTC.

The rearrangement links TRBV29-1 to TRBJ1-5; D ambiguous. Germline loops: CDR1 SQVTM, CDR2 ANQGSEA. V lost 2 bases and J lost 1, with 6 bases in between. CDR3 size: 13 residues. The CDR3: CSVESGSNQPQHF. As DNA, the CDR3 is TGCAGCGTTGAATCGGGGAGCAATCAGCCCCAGCATTTT.

The chain couples TRBV18 to TRBJ2-4, with 7 bases fitting TRBD2. V trimming: 6 bases; J trimming: 3 bases; junction bases outside the gene matches: 17. From germline, CDR1 is KGHSH and CDR2 LQKENI. The length of the CDR3 is 18 residues. The CDR3 reads CASSPQDSGPGGKNIQYF. The CDR3 DNA follows: TGTGCCAGCTCTCCCCAAGATAGCGGACCGGGGGGCAAAAACATTCAGTACTTC.

The rearrangement joins TRBV3-1 (or the pseudogene TRBV3-2) to TRBJ1-5, with 9 positions matching TRBD1. Germline V gene data show CDR1 as LGHDT and CDR2 as YNNKEL (reference sequence). CDR3 length: 15 residues. With 4 bases clipped from V and 4 bases from J, the junction kept 5 bases outside the gene matches. In nucleotides, the CDR3 is TGTGCCAGCAGCCCTGGGACAGGGAGGAATCAGCCCCAGCATTTT. Its protein is CASSPGTGRNQPQHF.

The V gene is TRBV5-6, the J gene TRBJ2-1, with TRBD1 matching over 8 bases. The CDR3 length is 14 residues. The germline V gene has CDR1 SGHDT and CDR2 YYEEEE. Losses at the gene ends were 4 bases for V and 2 bases for J; bases not matched to a gene: 2. In DNA form, the CDR3 reads TGTGCCAGCAGCCCGGGACAGGCCTACAATGAGCAGTTCTTC. Amino acid sequence: CASSPGQAYNEQFF.

The chain is built from TRBV11-3 and TRBJ2-5; D may match TRBD1 or TRBD2 (6 bases each). Trimming took off 2 bases at V and 5 bases at J, with 12 bases between the two ends. The V gene's germline CDR1 is SGHNT and CDR2 YENEEA. The length of the CDR3 is 14 residues. As DNA, the CDR3 is TGTGCCAGCAGCTTATACGGGGGCGGTGAGACCCAGTACTTC. Translation: CASSLYGGGETQYF.

The chain links TRBV5-1 to TRBJ2-7; D tentatively reads TRBD1 or TRBD2 (6 bases each). V lost 1 base and J 0 bases, leaving 11 bases between the germline ends. Looked up from germline, CDR1 is SGHRS and CDR2 is YFSETQ. There are 15 residues in the CDR3. CDR3 in amino acids: CASSLSGASSYEQYF. The CDR3 DNA is TGCGCCAGCAGCTTGTCGGGGGCGAGCTCCTACGAGCAGTACTTC.

The genes are TRBV15 and TRBJ2-7, with D possibly TRBD1 on 6 matching bases. Trimming shortened V by 3 bases and J by 4 bases, and 13 bases separated the two germline ends. The CDR3 is 14 residues long. CDR1 and CDR2 (germline): LNHNV, YYDKDF (reference sequence). CDR3 DNA sequence: TGTGCCACCAGCAGTTTCCGAACAGGGTACGAGCAGTACTTC. It yields the protein CATSSFRTGYEQYF.

The chain employs TRBV6-6 and TRBJ1-4; D remains unclear. Deletions cut 5 bases from V and 3 bases from J, with 7 bases between. CDR3 size: 13 residues. In germline, CDR1 is MNHNY, CDR2 SVGAGI (reference sequence). The CDR3 spells CASSEGSNEKLFF. The CDR3 region has the DNA TGTGCCAGCAGTGAGGGATCTAATGAAAAACTGTTTTTT.

In the case of this clone: At the DNA level, this CDR3 is encoded by other sequences in the same sample as well. The V and J genes are TRBV7-2 and TRBJ2-2, with TRBD2 matching 8 bases. The CDR3 is made up of 16 amino acids. V was clipped by 3 bases and J by 3 bases; unmatched bases: 6. CDR1 and CDR2 from the germline V gene are SGHTA and FQGNSA. The CDR3 sequence: CASSLRRGGYTGELFF. DNA for the CDR3: TGTGCCAGCAGCTTGAGACGGGGGGGATACACCGGGGAGCTGTTTTTT.

V is TRBV7-2 and J is TRBJ1-5; the D gene is possibly TRBD1 (5 bases). The CDR3 spans 13 residues. V lost 5 bases and J lost 3, with 8 bases in between. The germline V gene encodes CDR1 SGHTA and CDR2 FQGNSA. CDR3 in DNA: TGTGCCAGCAGCAGGGACTACAATCAGCCCCAGCATTTT. This sequence encodes CASSRDYNQPQHF.

The CDR3 here is CASSLRADSNQPQHF. The CDR3 nucleotides are TGTGCCAGCTCTCTCCGGGCCGATAGCAATCAGCCCCAGCATTTT. The chain carries TRBV18 and TRBJ1-5; D is undetermined. The CDR3 has 15 amino acids. CDR1 and CDR2 (germline): KGHSH, LQKENI. V lost 6 bases, J lost 0 bases, and 12 bases lay in between.

This chain uses TRBV9 with TRBJ2-1, with TRBD2 identical over 10 bases. The trim removed 3 bases at V and 9 bases at J, leaving 9 bases unmatched. The CDR3 consists of 15 residues. The V gene's germline CDR1 is SGDLS and CDR2 YYNGEE. This CDR3 is CASSGGTSEVTEQFF. CDR3 bases: TGTGCCAGCAGCGGCGGGACTAGCGAGGTTACTGAGCAGTTCTTC.